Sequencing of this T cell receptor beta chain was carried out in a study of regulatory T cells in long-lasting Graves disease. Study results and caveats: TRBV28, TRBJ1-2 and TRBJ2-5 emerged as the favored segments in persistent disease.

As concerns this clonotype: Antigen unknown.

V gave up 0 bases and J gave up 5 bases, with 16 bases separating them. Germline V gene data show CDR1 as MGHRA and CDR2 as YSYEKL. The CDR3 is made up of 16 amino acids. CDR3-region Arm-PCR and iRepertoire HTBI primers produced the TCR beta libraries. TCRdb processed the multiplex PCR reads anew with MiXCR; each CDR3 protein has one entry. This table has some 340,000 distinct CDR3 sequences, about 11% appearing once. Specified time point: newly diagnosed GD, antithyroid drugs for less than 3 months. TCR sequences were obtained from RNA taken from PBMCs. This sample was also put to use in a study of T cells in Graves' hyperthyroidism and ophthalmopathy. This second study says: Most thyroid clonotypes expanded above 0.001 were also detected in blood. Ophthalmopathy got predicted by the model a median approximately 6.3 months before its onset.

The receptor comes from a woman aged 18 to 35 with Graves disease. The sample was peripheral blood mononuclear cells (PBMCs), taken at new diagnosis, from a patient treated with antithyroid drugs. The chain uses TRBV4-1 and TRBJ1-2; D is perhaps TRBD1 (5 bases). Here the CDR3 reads CASSQELGALGYGYTF. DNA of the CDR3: TGCGCCAGCAGCCAAGAGTTAGGGGCCCTCGGATATGGCTACACCTTC.